The 26 T cell receptor beta chains reported below all come from one sample, sequenced in a study of cytomegalovirus exposure and HLA in healthy donors (dated by TCRdb to 2015 to 2018). Library prep was done by the immunoSEQ multiplex PCR assay. For the multiplex PCR, a mixture combining 60 forward primers for TCR Vbeta segments and 13 reverse primers for TCR Jbeta segments was used. Here the immuneACCESS table is served through TCRdb, limited to in-frame sequences with V and J called. Missing clones are a known gap in these copies; in checked studies unresolved V genes cover under half, and the rest lacks a known reason. In all, the sample holds roughly 99,000 clones, and approximately 80% of those were seen once. The ten largest clones take up approximately 3.3% of the sample. Input material: PBMCs. All receptors come from a male donor in good health and CMV-seropositive.

This chain links TRBV7-9 with TRBJ1-4; maybe TRBD1 (5 bases). The V gene's germline CDR1 is SEHNR and CDR2 FQNEAQ (reference sequence). Trimming left V 1 base short and J 7 bases short, with 7 bases between. This CDR3 has 13 amino acids. CDR3 DNA: TGTGCCAGCAGCTTAGTGGGGGGTGAAAAACTGTTTTTT. Protein product: CASSLVGGEKLFF.

The gene calls are TRBV7-9 and TRBJ2-3; tentatively, D is TRBD1 (6 bases). This CDR3 has 16 residues. Trimming took off 3 bases at V and 5 bases at J, with 18 bases between the two ends. CDR1 SEHNR and CDR2 FQNEAQ come from the germline V gene (reference sequence). CDR3 sequence: CASSFEGTGKGDTQYF. For the CDR3, the DNA is TGTGCCAGCAGCTTTGAAGGCACAGGGAAAGGAGATACGCAGTATTTT.

V gene TRBV9 combines with J gene TRBJ1-2; D is ambiguous. V was cut by 1 base and J by 0 bases, with 19 bases left in between. Germline lookup yields CDR1 SGDLS and CDR2 YYNGEE. The length of the CDR3 is 18 residues. The DNA of the CDR3 is TGTGCCAGCAGCGTACCCCCCTGGGAGGAGCGAGCTAACTATGGCTACACCTTC. Translation gives CASSVPPWEERANYGYTF.

The sample holds one count of this clone. The CDR3 loop reads CAWRGRGYTF. In DNA, the CDR3 is TGTGCCTGGAGGGGCCGGGGCTACACCTTC. V is TRBV30 and J is TRBJ1-2, with D hard to call. The germline V and J ends were trimmed by 3 bases and 8 bases, with 7 bases remaining between them. The CDR3 totals 10 residues. Germline assignment: CDR1 GTSNPN and CDR2 SVGIG (reference sequence).

This chain joins TRBV5-4 and TRBJ2-6; D not certain. Deletions cut 4 bases from V and 0 bases from J, with 5 bases between. There are 14 residues in the CDR3. Germline-derived CDR1 and CDR2 are SGHNT and YYREEE (reference sequence). The CDR3 DNA reads TGTGCCAGCAGCCCGAGCTCTGGGGCCAACGTCCTGACTTTC. It encodes CASSPSSGANVLTF.

The table lists this clone with a few counts. The chain joins TRBV25-1 to TRBJ2-5; possible D gene TRBD1, 6 bases. The CDR3 totals 18 residues. Germline V gene lookup returns CDR1 MGHDK and CDR2 SYGVNS. V was shortened by 3 bases and J by 3 bases, with 23 bases between the two germline ends. The CDR3 here is CASSDPVRGGRVKETQYF. The DNA for the CDR3 is TGTGCCAGCAGTGATCCGGTACGAGGGGGTCGGGTAAAAGAGACCCAGTACTTC. Full variable domain (missing parts from reference TRBV25-1 and TRBJ2-5): EADIYQTPRYLVIGTGKKITLECSQTMGHDKMYWYQQDPGMELHLIHYSYGVNSTEKGDLSSESTVSRIRTEHFPLTLESARPSHTSQYLCASSDPVRGGRVKETQYFGPGTRLLVL.

V usage is TRBV7-8 and J usage is TRBJ2-5; a weak D match, TRBD1 (6 bases). Per germline, CDR1 SGHVS and CDR2 FQNEAQ. The CDR3 contains 17 residues. V gave up 2 bases and J gave up 0 bases, with 16 bases separating them. The CDR3 DNA reads TGTGCCAGCAGCTTACCTTCGACGACAGGTCACCAAGAGACCCAGTACTTC. Protein product: CASSLPSTTGHQETQYF.

The chain employs TRBV5-4 and TRBJ1-1, with D possibly TRBD1 on 6 matching bases. V lost 0 bases and J lost 0, with 15 bases in between. Germline values: CDR1 SGHNT, CDR2 YYREEE (reference sequence). CDR3 size: 17 residues. CDR3 in amino acids: CASSLAPDSFMNTEAFF. DNA for the CDR3: TGTGCCAGCAGCTTGGCCCCGGACAGTTTCATGAACACTGAAGCTTTCTTT.

V gene TRBV15 combines with J gene TRBJ1-4, with D perhaps matching TRBD1 (5 bases). The CDR3 runs to 16 residues. V dropped 0 bases and J dropped 8 bases, with 16 bases sitting between them. Germline values: CDR1 LNHNV, CDR2 YYDKDF (reference sequence). The chain's CDR3 is CATSRDRAGWYEKLFF. As DNA, the CDR3 is TGTGCCACCAGCAGAGATCGGGCAGGGTGGTACGAAAAACTGTTTTTT.

V usage is TRBV5-1 and J usage is TRBJ1-1; D unclear. Germline CDR1 and CDR2: SGHRS and YFSETQ. This CDR3 comprises 19 residues. The ends were cut back, 0 bases at V and 5 bases at J, with 26 bases in the middle. CDR3 bases: TGCGCCAGCAGCTTGGATTACCAGGCAGACATAAGGAAGACGACTGAAGCTTTCTTT. It yields the protein CASSLDYQADIRKTTEAFF. The whole variable domain, filled in from reference TRBV5-1 and TRBJ1-1, reads KAGVTQTPRYLIKTRGQQVTLSCSPISGHRSVSWYQQTPGQGLQFLFEYFSETQRNKGNFPGRFSGRQFSNSRSEMNVSTLELGDSALYLCASSLDYQADIRKTTEAFFGQGTRLTVV.

V usage is TRBV27 and J usage is TRBJ2-6, with 9 bases aligning to TRBD1. The germline gives CDR1 MNHEY, CDR2 SMNVEV (reference sequence). The J segment lost 2 bases and the V segment lost 3 bases, leaving 8 bases of the junction unmatched. CDR3 size: 18 residues. The CDR3 region has the DNA TGTGCCAGCAGTTTCTTTTACAGGGGGCGCGCTGGGGCCAACGTCCTGACTTTC. It encodes CASSFFYRGRAGANVLTF.

This clone appeared a few times. This chain links TRBV5-6 with TRBJ1-5; D gene uncertain. Germline V gene sequence: CDR1 SGHDT, CDR2 YYEEEE. The V gene lost 0 bases and the J gene lost 4 bases, with 8 bases spanning the gap. This CDR3 has 14 amino acids. The CDR3 sequence is CASSLGSSNQPQHF. Here the CDR3 DNA reads TGTGCCAGCAGCTTGGGGAGTTCGAATCAGCCCCAGCATTTT. Supplemented by reference TRBV5-6 and TRBJ1-5, the full variable domain reads DAGVTQSPTHLIKTRGQQVTLRCSPKSGHDTVSWYQQALGQGPQFIFQYYEEEERQRGNFPDRFSGHQFPNYSSELNVNALLLGDSALYLCASSLGSSNQPQHFGDGTRLSIL.

The genes are TRBV7-6 and TRBJ2-3, with a tentative D call TRBD1 (5 bases). Trimming took off 5 bases at V and 6 bases at J, with 12 bases between the two ends. The CDR3 runs to 13 residues. Germline V gene lookup returns CDR1 SGHVS and CDR2 FNYEAQ. The CDR3 sequence is CASSERGGDTQYF. The CDR3 bases are TGTGCCAGCAGCGAAAGGGGTGGCGATACGCAGTATTTT.

V is TRBV5-8 and J is TRBJ1-2; D is unclear. V gave up 1 base and J gave up 1 base, with 5 bases separating them. CDR1 and CDR2 from the germline V gene are SGHTS and YDEGEE. This CDR3 spans 13 amino acids. CDR3 nucleotides: TGTGCCAGCAGCTTGCGTTATAACTATGGCTACACCTTC. The encoded protein is CASSLRYNYGYTF.

The rearrangement joins TRBV2 to TRBJ1-5; the D gene is possibly TRBD1 (6 bases). The CDR3 consists of 14 residues. The V end lost 3 bases, the J end lost 3 bases, and 9 bases lay between the germline ends. The germline V gene has CDR1 SNHLY and CDR2 FYNNEI. CDR3 amino acids: CASSETGPNQPQHF. Written as DNA, the CDR3 is TGTGCCAGCAGTGAGACAGGTCCCAATCAGCCCCAGCATTTT.

The J gene is TRBJ2-7, the V gene TRBV6-5, with TRBD2 matching 12 bases. The V gene's germline CDR1 is MNHEY and CDR2 SVGAGI. The CDR3 length is 15 residues. V shed 4 bases and J 7 bases; nucleotides not matched to a gene: 8. CDR3 DNA sequence: TGTGCCAGCAGTTTCCGGACTAGCGGGGTGGGGGAGCAGTACTTC. Its translation is CASSFRTSGVGEQYF.

The genes are TRBV4-2 and TRBJ2-5; TRBD2 matches at 11 bases. The germline V gene encodes CDR1 LGHNA and CDR2 YNFKEQ. V shed 1 base, J shed 5 bases, and the junction held 9 bases outside the gene matches. CDR3 length equals 17 residues. CDR3 sequence: CASSQGSTSGVGETQYF. CDR3 in DNA: TGTGCCAGCAGCCAAGGTTCGACTAGCGGGGTCGGGGAGACCCAGTACTTC.

The V and J genes are TRBV6-1 and TRBJ1-5; TRBD1 aligns across 9 bases. Germline CDR1 and CDR2: MNHNS and SASEGT. The trim removed 8 bases at V and 1 base at J, leaving 3 bases unmatched. The CDR3 consists of 14 residues. The CDR3 bases are TGTGCCAGCGGGGACAGGGAGAGCAATCAGCCCCAGCATTTT. It is translated as CASGDRESNQPQHF.

This chain connects TRBV10-3 to TRBJ2-5; the D gene is possibly TRBD2 (5 bases). Germline values: CDR1 ENHRY, CDR2 SYGVKD. The CDR3 is 14 residues long. The V end was cut by 6 bases, the J end by 1 base, with 12 bases between. In nucleotides, the CDR3 is TGTGCCATCAGGCCCGGACTTGCCCAAGAGACCCAGTACTTC. Residues: CAIRPGLAQETQYF.

This clone was found a few times. V gene TRBV6-5 combines with J gene TRBJ2-7, with unresolved D. The V gene's germline CDR1 is MNHEY and CDR2 SVGAGI. The CDR3 is made up of 14 amino acids. Trimming removed 5 bases at V and 0 bases at J, with 11 bases between. The CDR3 loop reads CASSVLEGSYEQYF. In nucleotides, the CDR3 is TGTGCCAGCAGTGTTCTAGAAGGCTCCTACGAGCAGTACTTC.

In DNA, the CDR3 is TGCGCCAGCAGCCAAGATCGGGGATCTAATGAAAAACTGTTTTTT. The encoded protein is CASSQDRGSNEKLFF. The gene calls are TRBV4-3 and TRBJ1-4; D gene ambiguous. The V gene lost 0 bases and the J gene lost 3 bases, with 8 bases spanning the gap. CDR1 and CDR2 (germline): LGHNA, YSLEER. The CDR3 runs to 15 residues.

The J gene is TRBJ1-1, the V gene TRBV9, with 7 bases fitting TRBD1. V dropped 0 bases and J dropped 11; count of bases not matched to a gene: 7. The CDR3 sequence is 13 residues long. Germline assignment: CDR1 SGDLS and CDR2 YYNGEE. The CDR3 region has the DNA TGTGCCAGCAGCGTAGCTGGTGACAGGGAGGCTTTCTTT. This gives the protein CASSVAGDREAFF.

J is TRBJ2-3 and V is TRBV9, with a tentative D call TRBD1 (6 bases). Germline CDR1 reads SGDLS; CDR2 reads YYNGEE. The ends were cut back, 4 bases at V and 1 base at J, with 16 bases in the middle. The CDR3 totals 16 residues. The CDR3 DNA reads as TGTGCCAGCAGCCCTCTAGGGGGAGATGGCACAGATACGCAGTATTTT. It codes for CASSPLGGDGTDTQYF.

The V gene is TRBV18, the J gene TRBJ2-3, with 7 bases that match TRBD1. Per the germline V gene, CDR1 is KGHSH and CDR2 is LQKENI. V trimming: 6 bases; J trimming: 6 bases; junction bases outside the gene matches: 6. The length of the CDR3 is 13 residues. DNA of the CDR3: TGTGCCAGCTCCCAGACAGGGATGGATACGCAGTATTTT. Protein sequence: CASSQTGMDTQYF.

This chain connects TRBV4-3 to TRBJ1-2, with 7 bases matching TRBD1. This CDR3 is 16 amino acids long. The ends lost 1 base at V and 8 bases at J; junction bases unmatched: 13. Germline V gives CDR1 LGHNA, CDR2 YSLEER. This CDR3 reads CASSQAALLGGEGYTF. The CDR3 region has the DNA TGCGCCAGCAGCCAAGCCGCCCTTTTAGGGGGCGAGGGCTACACCTTC.

V and J are TRBV5-1 and TRBJ1-1; the match to TRBD1 covers 10 bases. This CDR3 region has 14 residues. Looked up from germline, CDR1 is SGHRS and CDR2 is YFSETQ. The J segment lost 2 bases and the V segment lost 4 bases, leaving 2 bases of the junction unmatched. The CDR3 sequence: CASSTTGGNTEAFF. The CDR3 bases are TGCGCCAGCAGCACGACAGGGGGCAACACTGAAGCTTTCTTT.